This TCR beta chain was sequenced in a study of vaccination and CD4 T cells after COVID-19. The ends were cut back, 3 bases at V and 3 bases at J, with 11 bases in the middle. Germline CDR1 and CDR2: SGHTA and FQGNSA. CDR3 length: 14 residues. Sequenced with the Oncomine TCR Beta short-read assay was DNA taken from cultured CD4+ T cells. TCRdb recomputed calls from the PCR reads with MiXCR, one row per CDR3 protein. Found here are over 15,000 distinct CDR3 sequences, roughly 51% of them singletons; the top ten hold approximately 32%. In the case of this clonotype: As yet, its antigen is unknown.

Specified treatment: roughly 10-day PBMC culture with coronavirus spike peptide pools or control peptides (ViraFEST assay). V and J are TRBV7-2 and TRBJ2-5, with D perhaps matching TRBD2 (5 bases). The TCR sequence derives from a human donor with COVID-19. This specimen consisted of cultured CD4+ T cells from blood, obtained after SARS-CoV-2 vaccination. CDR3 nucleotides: TGTGCCAGCAGCTTTGGACTTGCCGAAGAGACCCAGTACTTC. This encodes CASSFGLAEETQYF.